The 26 T cell receptor beta chains listed next were all sequenced from one sample in a study of CD8 T cells in ankylosing spondylitis. Study-level points and caveats: Seemingly distinctive of ankylosing spondylitis blood was a TCR beta motif formed by eight highly homologous variants.

Via MiXCR, TCRdb re-called the 5' RACE reads, giving one row per CDR3 protein. Found here are roughly 700,000 distinct CDR3 sequences, around 19% of them singletons; the top ten hold over 15%. Antigens of these TCRs are unknown. The material sequenced was blood, either unsorted or a sorted T cell fraction (not recorded which). These TCRs come from a male donor with ankylosing spondylitis.

The V call is TRBV29-1, the J call TRBJ2-1; D unresolved. This CDR3 has 15 amino acids. CDR1 SQVTM and CDR2 ANQGSEA come from the germline V gene. The CDR3 reads CSAPSPRVLANEQFF. The CDR3 DNA sequence: TGCAGTGCCCCCTCCCCAAGGGTTCTGGCGAATGAGCAGTTCTTC.

This chain links TRBV15 with TRBJ1-2; 10 bases map to TRBD1. The V and J ends lost 8 bases and 3 bases, in that order; junction bases with no gene match: 3. Germline CDR1 LNHNV, CDR2 YYDKDF (reference sequence). There are 13 residues in the CDR3. The CDR3 nucleotides read TGTGCCACCCGACAGGGGGCTGACTATGGCTACACCTTC. Protein sequence: CATRQGADYGYTF.

This clonotype appeared many times. This chain links TRBV20-1 with TRBJ1-4; weak D call: TRBD1 (6 bases). Germline lookup yields CDR1 DFQATT and CDR2 SNEGSKA (reference sequence). This CDR3 has 16 amino acids. The V gene lost 5 bases and the J gene lost 1 base, with 17 bases spanning the gap. The CDR3 region has the DNA TGCAGTGCTGTGGGAGTCATCAGGGGAACTAATGAAAAACTGTTTTTT. It yields the protein CSAVGVIRGTNEKLFF.

Many counts were recorded for this clonotype. V usage is TRBV19 and J usage is TRBJ2-1; D could derive from TRBD1 or TRBD2 (5 bases each). Trimming cost V 7 bases and J 7 bases, with 17 bases left between them. Germline lookup yields CDR1 LNHDA and CDR2 SQIVND (reference sequence). This CDR3 is 14 amino acids long. CDR3 DNA sequence: TGTGCCAGTAATCAGGGACCTCCTGGGAATGAGCAGTTCTTC. Protein: CASNQGPPGNEQFF.

This clonotype was found many times. This chain connects TRBV20-1 to TRBJ1-1; 9 bases map to TRBD1. CDR3 length equals 15 residues. V gave up 0 bases and J gave up 6 bases; unmatched junction bases: 8. Germline V lookup: CDR1 DFQATT, CDR2 SNEGSKA (reference sequence). CDR3: CSARDSGQGVAEAFF. The CDR3 DNA reads TGCAGTGCTAGAGATTCGGGACAGGGTGTAGCTGAAGCTTTCTTT.

The J gene is TRBJ1-5, the V gene TRBV6-2 or TRBV6-3; no reliable D call. The germline V gene encodes CDR1 MNHEY and CDR2 SVGEGT. CDR3 length: 14 residues. V dropped 10 bases and J dropped 3 bases, with 16 bases sitting between them. CDR3 coding DNA: TGTGCCACCGCCGGGTGGGTTGACAATCAGCCCCAGCATTTT. This encodes CATAGWVDNQPQHF.

This clonotype was counted between two and nine times. This rearrangement joins TRBV19 to TRBJ2-1, with D perhaps being TRBD1 or TRBD2 (6 bases each). CDR3 length: 16 residues. Germline-derived CDR1 and CDR2 are LNHDA and SQIVND (reference sequence). V lost 5 bases to trimming and J lost 4 bases, with 18 bases between them. CDR3 in amino acids: CASSPRSRGAYNEQFF. The CDR3 coding sequence is TGTGCCAGTAGTCCCCGCTCTAGGGGGGCTTACAATGAGCAGTTCTTC.

This clonotype was counted only a few times. This chain joins TRBV20-1 and TRBJ2-7; TRBD1 might be the D (6 bases). V gave up 3 bases and J gave up 3 bases, with 15 bases separating them. CDR1 and CDR2 from the germline V gene are DFQATT and SNEGSKA (reference sequence). The CDR3 sequence is 14 residues long. CDR3 sequence reads: CSAREQGLGYEQYF. CDR3 DNA: TGCAGTGCTAGGGAACAGGGTCTGGGCTACGAGCAGTACTTC.

This clonotype was observed many times. The V and J genes are TRBV12-3 or TRBV12-4 and TRBJ1-4, with TRBD1 matching over 7 bases. The CDR3 contains 12 residues. Trimming cost V 10 bases and J 11 bases; bases outside gene matches: 10. This chain's CDR3 is CATKDRAGKLFF. CDR3 sequence (DNA): TGTGCCACCAAAGACAGGGCTGGGAAACTGTTTTTT.

V usage is TRBV5-6 and J usage is TRBJ2-7, with no clear D. The CDR3 length is 15 residues. Trimming pared 1 base from V and 2 bases from J, leaving 13 bases between. Germline loops: CDR1 SGHDT, CDR2 YYEEEE. The CDR3 loop is CASSLWSDITYEQYF. The CDR3 DNA sequence: TGTGCCAGCAGCTTGTGGTCAGATATCACCTACGAGCAGTACTTC.

This clonotype occurred a few times. V and J are TRBV4-1 and TRBJ2-7, with D possibly being TRBD2 (5 bases). Trimming removed 0 bases at V and 0 bases at J, with 9 bases between. CDR3 size: 15 residues. Germline V lookup: CDR1 MGHRA, CDR2 YSYEKL. This CDR3 is CASSQDRTASYEQYF. CDR3 nucleotide sequence: TGCGCCAGCAGCCAAGACAGGACTGCCTCCTACGAGCAGTACTTC.

This clonotype occurred a few times. This chain joins TRBV11-1 and TRBJ2-3; D perhaps matches TRBD1 (6 bases). Looked up from germline, CDR1 is SGHAT and CDR2 is FQDESV (reference sequence). This CDR3 spans 16 amino acids. V lost 1 base and J lost 2, with 13 bases in between. The CDR3 protein is CASSLGGGSLTDTQYF. The DNA of the CDR3 is TGTGCCAGCAGCTTAGGAGGGGGAAGCCTCACAGATACGCAGTATTTT. Drawing the rest from reference TRBV11-1 and TRBJ2-3, the complete variable domain is EAEVAQSPRYKITEKSQAVAFWCDPISGHATLYWYRQILGQGPELLVQFQDESVVDDSQLPKDRFSAERLKGVDSTLKIQPAELGDSAMYLCASSLGGGSLTDTQYFGPGTRLTVL.

The chain links TRBV5-1 to TRBJ2-7, with D tentatively TRBD2 (5 bases). The germline V gene encodes CDR1 SGHRS and CDR2 YFSETQ. This CDR3 region has 12 residues. Deletions cut 2 bases from V and 7 bases from J, with 10 bases between. CDR3 bases: TGCGCCAGCAGCTTCTCCGGAGGAGAGCAGTACTTC. Protein sequence: CASSFSGGEQYF.

This clonotype has a handful of counts. The chain couples TRBV11-1 to TRBJ2-1; D may be TRBD2 (6 bases). CDR3 length equals 18 residues. Looked up from germline, CDR1 is SGHAT and CDR2 is FQDESV (reference sequence). V was trimmed by 4 bases and J by 3 bases, leaving 22 bases between them. In nucleotides, the CDR3 is TGTGCCAGCAGCTCCCGGCTAGGCGGAGCGGGCCACTACAATGAGCAGTTCTTC. Translating gives CASSSRLGGAGHYNEQFF.

This clonotype was detected only a few times. The chain uses TRBV4-2 and TRBJ2-7; 13 nucleotides agree with TRBD2. The trim removed 0 bases at V and 0 bases at J, leaving 5 bases unmatched. Per the germline V gene, CDR1 is LGHNA and CDR2 is YNFKEQ. The CDR3 covers 18 residues. The CDR3: CASSQEFGTSGNSYEQYF. In nucleotides, the CDR3 is TGTGCCAGCAGCCAAGAGTTTGGGACTAGCGGGAACTCCTACGAGCAGTACTTC.

The chain joins TRBV20-1 to TRBJ2-7; D is possibly TRBD1 (6 bases). Between the trimmed V and J ends, which lost 5 bases and 2 bases, there was a span of 16 bases. The CDR3 is 14 amino acids. CDR1 DFQATT and CDR2 SNEGSKA come from the germline V gene (reference sequence). For the CDR3, the DNA is TGCAGTGCTTCCCGAGGGGGTAGAACCTACGAGCAGTACTTC. It translates to CSASRGGRTYEQYF.

The DNA for the CDR3 is TGTGCCAGCAGTGAAGGTGGGGGCACAGGCTACACCTTC. The encoded protein is CASSEGGGTGYTF. The chain combines TRBV2 with TRBJ1-2, with D possibly TRBD1 on 6 matching bases. This CDR3 comprises 13 residues. Germline CDR1 reads SNHLY; CDR2 reads FYNNEI. V gave up 1 base and J gave up 8 bases, with 11 bases separating them.

V is TRBV9 and J is TRBJ2-2, with D perhaps matching TRBD2 (6 bases). Trimming shortened V by 3 bases and J by 2 bases, and 23 bases separated the two germline ends. CDR3 length: 19 amino acids. Germline V gene sequence: CDR1 SGDLS, CDR2 YYNGEE. The CDR3 DNA reads TGTGCCAGCAGCGCACCCCCCCAGACACTAGCAACAAACACCGGGGAGCTGTTTTTT. It specifies CASSAPPQTLATNTGELFF.

There are many counts of this clonotype. The CDR3 spells CSWRQGGDSPLHF. DNA of the CDR3: TGCAGCTGGAGACAGGGTGGTGATTCACCCCTCCACTTT. The gene calls are TRBV20-1 and TRBJ1-6; 7 bases map to TRBD1. The CDR3 is 13 residues long. Germline CDR1 DFQATT, CDR2 SNEGSKA (reference sequence).

The chain has TRBV4-1 and TRBJ2-5; 8 positions match TRBD1. The CDR3 loop spans 16 amino acids. Germline V CDR1 and CDR2: MGHRA, YSYEKL. Germline trimming cut 0 bases from V and 3 bases from J; bases unmatched to any gene: 6. CDR3 sequence reads: CASSQDRQGKKETQYF. In DNA, the CDR3 is TGCGCCAGCAGCCAAGATAGACAGGGGAAAAAAGAGACCCAGTACTTC.

The chain uses TRBV6-2 or TRBV6-3 and TRBJ1-6, with a possible D match to TRBD1 (5 bases). Germline loops: CDR1 MNHEY, CDR2 SVGEGT. Trimming took 6 bases from V and 3 from J, leaving 15 bases between them. The CDR3 spans 16 residues. CDR3: CASSRGPGRYNSPLHF. The CDR3 DNA reads as TGTGCCAGCAGCCGTGGACCGGGGCGCTATAATTCACCCCTCCACTTT.

This clonotype was recorded at least ten times. V and J are TRBV29-1 and TRBJ2-1; the D gene is possibly TRBD2 (5 bases). The germline V gene has CDR1 SQVTM and CDR2 ANQGSEA. V was cut by 3 bases and J by 4 bases, with 16 bases left in between. The CDR3 consists of 15 residues. The CDR3 DNA reads as TGCAGCGTTGATGGGATCGGCGGGCTTTACAATGAGCAGTTCTTC. This encodes CSVDGIGGLYNEQFF.

This clonotype came up a few times. The V and J genes are TRBV5-4 and TRBJ1-6; D perhaps matches TRBD1 (6 bases). This CDR3 spans 14 amino acids. V gave up 2 bases and J gave up 9 bases, with 12 bases separating them. Per the germline V gene, CDR1 is SGHNT and CDR2 is YYREEE (reference sequence). This chain's CDR3 is CASSFGGAGSPLHF. The CDR3, as DNA: TGTGCCAGCAGCTTTGGGGGGGCTGGTTCACCCCTCCACTTT.

The sample holds one count of this clonotype. The genes are TRBV16 and TRBJ2-7; TRBD2 matches 11 bases. The germline CDR1 and CDR2 sequences are KGHSY and FQNENV. The CDR3 contains 16 residues. The junction had 6 bases not matched to a gene; V was cut back by 4 bases and J by 1 base. CDR3 amino acids: CASSLILAGVSYEQYF. CDR3 bases: TGTGCCAGCAGCCTCATACTAGCGGGAGTGTCCTACGAGCAGTACTTC.

The rearrangement uses TRBV6-5 and TRBJ2-1; 9 bases agree with TRBD2. The CDR3 extends over 16 amino acids. Germline V gene lookup returns CDR1 MNHEY and CDR2 SVGAGI. The ends lost 6 bases at V and 4 bases at J; junction bases unmatched: 10. For the CDR3, the DNA is TGTGCCAGCAGCTACAACCGACTAGCGGCATACAATGAGCAGTTCTTC. As protein: CASSYNRLAAYNEQFF.

This clonotype was counted only a few times. The chain carries TRBV20-1 and TRBJ1-1; weak D call: TRBD1 (6 bases). CDR3 length equals 15 residues. Germline V gene sequence: CDR1 DFQATT, CDR2 SNEGSKA (reference sequence). Trimming pared 6 bases from V and 0 bases from J, leaving 17 bases between. The CDR3 region is CSAAAAGVVNTEAFF. The CDR3 nucleotides are TGCAGTGCGGCGGCGGCAGGGGTGGTGAACACTGAAGCTTTCTTT.